The rows below give T cell receptor beta chains drawn from one sample of a study of neurological immune-mediated disorders. TCRdb re-analysed the 5' RACE reads in MiXCR, keeping a single row per CDR3 protein. This sample has tens of thousands of distinct CDR3 sequences, with under 4.5% found just once. What was sequenced was PBMCs. These receptors all stem from a woman in her 50s with multiple sclerosis. The conserved cysteine and the conserved F or W are not part of the CDR3 here.

cdr3_aa	v_call	j_call
ASSQRDRFGNEQF	TRBV3-1	TRBJ2-1
ASSLTADPETQY	TRBV5-1	TRBJ2-5
ASSQGRLRNYNEQF	TRBV4-3	TRBJ2-1
ASSYTAWTGGKGVGYT	TRBV6-2/TRBV6-3	TRBJ1-2
ASLSVLDTQY	TRBV6-2/TRBV6-3	TRBJ2-3
ASRGGSGDTQY	TRBV5-1	TRBJ2-3
ASSLGISNQPQH	TRBV5-6	TRBJ1-5
SASGQGRFYEQY	TRBV20-1	TRBJ2-7
ASEQGPELF	TRBV12-3/TRBV12-4	TRBJ2-2
ASSRGDTLNTEAF	TRBV5-1	TRBJ1-1
SARFVQGSYEQY	TRBV20-1	TRBJ2-7
ASSLAGFYEQY	TRBV7-2	TRBJ2-7
SAASRGEANYGYT	TRBV20-1	TRBJ1-2
ASSLGGRDQPQH	TRBV5-6	TRBJ1-5
ASSHSLYEQY	TRBV5-6	TRBJ2-7
ASSRNPGTSPYNEQF	TRBV4-2	TRBJ2-1
ASRSGALEQY	TRBV28	TRBJ2-7
ASSEGFPNEQF	TRBV6-1	TRBJ2-1
ATLETPGTPNYGYT	TRBV12-3/TRBV12-4	TRBJ1-2
ASRTGTAINTGELF	TRBV9	TRBJ2-2
SARDQDSYTEAF	TRBV20-1	TRBJ1-1
ASSKQGAYNEQF	TRBV10-2	TRBJ2-1
ATSNMRETREQY	TRBV15	TRBJ2-7
ASSMDPPHGYT	TRBV5-1	TRBJ1-2
SVALDSSGNTIY	TRBV29-1	TRBJ1-3
ASSAQVYYGYT	TRBV6-2/TRBV6-3	TRBJ1-2
ASTGGGETQY	TRBV5-1	TRBJ2-5
ASSLGGTGEQY	TRBV5-6	TRBJ2-7
ASSPRVNSNQPQH	TRBV6-1	TRBJ1-5
ASSLTGGRNKTQN	TRBV5-1	TRBJ1-5
ASSFLPAGSPLH	TRBV5-1	TRBJ1-6
ASSPGQGFSGANVLT	TRBV12-3/TRBV12-4	TRBJ2-6
ASRSGGSGTDTQY	TRBV7-2	TRBJ2-3
ASSHARLAGTGELF	TRBV7-2	TRBJ2-2
ASSQVLAGMNTVELF	TRBV4-1	TRBJ2-2
ASSKPPLRGQPQH	TRBV12-3/TRBV12-4	TRBJ1-5
ASSYGDNYGYT	TRBV6-6	TRBJ1-2
ASSLELAGASSYEQY	TRBV5-1	TRBJ2-7
AIGTGQGEQY	TRBV3-1	TRBJ2-7
ASSTGQGNTEAF	TRBV21-1	TRBJ1-1
SANSIAGVQETQY	TRBV20-1	TRBJ2-5
ASSQVGNNYGYT	TRBV4-1	TRBJ1-2
ASSSPKRQGNIQY	TRBV12-3/TRBV12-4	TRBJ2-4
ASSSGTGQETQY	TRBV5-1	TRBJ2-5
ASSWRVVFDEQF	TRBV5-1	TRBJ2-1
ASSLRQNSNQPQH	TRBV28	TRBJ1-5
ATSRSAGGVEKLF	TRBV15	TRBJ1-4
ASSPPWGNQPQH	TRBV12-3/TRBV12-4	TRBJ1-5
ASSPLLEWDTEAF	TRBV4-2	TRBJ1-1
ASSKELAMSGTGELF	TRBV5-1	TRBJ2-2
SARVTLGRGTQY	TRBV20-1	TRBJ2-3